Presented here are 8 T cell receptor beta chains from one specimen sequenced in a study of a mutant IDH1 vaccine in newly diagnosed glioma. These receptors lack a known antigen. The time point here: week 47, end of study. The study gave 300 ug of mutant IDH1 20-mer peptide per vaccine dose, with topical imiquimod. Assay: immunoSEQ multiplex PCR; the TCRdb copy retains only in-frame clones and omits some. In the table there are under 60,000 clones, around three quarters of which are singletons. The material was PBMCs, obtained from a glioma patient whose treatment included an IDH1 peptide vaccine. These receptor sequences come from a woman in her thirties or forties with glioma. Some clones in this sample may be carry-over from other donors' samples.

The chain has TRBV19 and TRBJ1-4; D remains unclear. V lost 7 bases, J lost 7 bases, and 10 bases lay in between. This CDR3 is built from 12 residues. Germline-derived CDR1 and CDR2 are LNHDA and SQIVND (reference sequence). This CDR3 is CASMRPPEKLFF. As DNA, the CDR3 is TGTGCCAGTATGCGACCGCCTGAAAAACTGTTTTTT.

The rearrangement joins TRBV25-1 to TRBJ2-2, with D perhaps matching TRBD1 (6 bases). CDR3 length: 14 residues. Trimming took 6 bases from V and 0 from J, leaving 8 bases between them. Per germline, CDR1 MGHDK and CDR2 SYGVNS. DNA for the CDR3: TGTGCCAGCAGGGGGACACCGAACACCGGGGAGCTGTTTTTT. Translating gives CASRGTPNTGELFF. Full variable domain (remainder filled in from reference TRBV25-1 and TRBJ2-2): EADIYQTPRYLVIGTGKKITLECSQTMGHDKMYWYQQDPGMELHLIHYSYGVNSTEKGDLSSESTVSRIRTEHFPLTLESARPSHTSQYLCASRGTPNTGELFFGEGSRLTVL.

This clone was recorded once. The rearrangement joins TRBV13 to TRBJ2-7; 9 bases map to TRBD2. The CDR3 spans 14 residues. CDR1 is PRHDT and CDR2 is FYEKMQ in the germline V gene (reference sequence). V was clipped by 5 bases and J by 2 bases; unmatched bases: 4. The CDR3 DNA is TGTGCCAGCAGCCCTGCGGGGGGGGCCTACGAGCAGTACTTC. It specifies CASSPAGGAYEQYF.

On this clone itself: In the same sample, other DNA sequences code for this CDR3. The rearrangement joins TRBV9 to TRBJ2-7, with D maybe TRBD2 (5 bases). V lost 0 bases to trimming and J lost 3 bases, with 7 bases between them. In germline, CDR1 is SGDLS, CDR2 YYNGEE. The length of the CDR3 is 13 residues. The chain's CDR3 is CASSVGGNYEQYF. The CDR3 bases are TGTGCCAGCAGCGTAGGAGGGAACTACGAGCAGTACTTC.

This chain uses TRBV5-1 with TRBJ1-5; D remains ambiguous. This CDR3 has 17 residues. From germline, CDR1 is SGHRS and CDR2 YFSETQ. The V gene lost 4 bases and the J gene lost 0 bases, with 17 bases spanning the gap. DNA for the CDR3: TGCGCCAGCAGCCGACGGAAAGGGAACAATAGCAATCAGCCCCAGCATTTT. It encodes CASSRRKGNNSNQPQHF. Looking up the rest from reference TRBV5-1 and TRBJ1-5 gives the full variable domain: KAGVTQTPRYLIKTRGQQVTLSCSPISGHRSVSWYQQTPGQGLQFLFEYFSETQRNKGNFPGRFSGRQFSNSRSEMNVSTLELGDSALYLCASSRRKGNNSNQPQHFGDGTRLSIL.

The chain employs TRBV7-2 and TRBJ2-5; 16 nucleotides match TRBD2. The CDR3 spans 17 residues. Germline CDR1 and CDR2: SGHTA and FQGNSA. J was trimmed by 5 bases and V by 5 bases; bases with no gene match: 8. The CDR3, as DNA: TGTGCCAGCAGCCGGGGGACTAGCGGGGGGGCTGGGGAGACCCAGTACTTC. Protein product: CASSRGTSGGAGETQYF.

This clone was picked up a small number of times. The V gene is TRBV30, the J gene TRBJ2-7; 11 bases agree with TRBD2. Germline CDR1 and CDR2: GTSNPN and SVGIG (reference sequence). There are 13 residues in the CDR3. The junction had 4 bases not matched to a gene; V was cut back by 7 bases and J by 2 bases. CDR3 protein: CAYGTSGPYEQYF. The CDR3 coding sequence is TGTGCCTATGGGACTAGCGGACCCTACGAGCAGTACTTC.

This clone was found once. The V and J genes are TRBV5-6 and TRBJ2-7; D is perhaps TRBD2 (6 bases). Germline V gives CDR1 SGHDT, CDR2 YYEEEE. The CDR3 loop spans 13 amino acids. V lost 3 bases, J lost 4 bases, and 11 bases lay in between. In nucleotides, the CDR3 is TGTGCCAGCAGCTCTGGGACTTTATACGAGCAGTACTTC. Translated, it gives CASSSGTLYEQYF.